This T cell receptor (beta chain) came from a study of T cell responses to AZD1222 COVID-19 vaccine. Study findings and constraints: Spike-specific TCR breadth and depth were elevated following two AZD1222 doses. Repertoire samples came only from after the peak T cell response.

Trimming pared 6 bases from V and 3 bases from J, leaving 15 bases between. The V gene's germline CDR1 is MNHEY and CDR2 SVGAGI. This CDR3 spans 15 amino acids. Using immunoSEQ multiplex PCR, the repertoire was profiled, and TCRdb retains in-frame clones only, with some absent. The profile shows around 80,000 clones, roughly nine tenths of them singletons. A word on this clone: The antigen is undetermined.

The clonotype comes from an adult who received the AZD1222 COVID-19 vaccine. The sequenced sample was peripheral blood, obtained 28 days after the second AZD1222 dose. The chain employs TRBV6-5 and TRBJ1-5; D is uncertain. The CDR3 DNA sequence: TGTGCCAGCAGCCCCTCGCCGAACCCCAATCAGCCCCAGCATTTT. Residues: CASSPSPNPNQPQHF.